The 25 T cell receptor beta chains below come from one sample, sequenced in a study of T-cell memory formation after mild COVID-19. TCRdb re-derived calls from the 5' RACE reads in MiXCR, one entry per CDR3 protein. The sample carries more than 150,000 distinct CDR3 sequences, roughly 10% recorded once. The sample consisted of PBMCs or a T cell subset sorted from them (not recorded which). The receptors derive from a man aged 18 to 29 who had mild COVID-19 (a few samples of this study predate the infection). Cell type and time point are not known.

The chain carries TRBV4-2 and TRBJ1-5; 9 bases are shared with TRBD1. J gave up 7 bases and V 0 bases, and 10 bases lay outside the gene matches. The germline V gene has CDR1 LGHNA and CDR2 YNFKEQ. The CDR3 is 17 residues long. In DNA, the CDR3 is TGTGCCAGCAGCCAAGATGGTTTCTTAACAGGGGGCCAGCCCCAGCATTTT. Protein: CASSQDGFLTGGQPQHF.

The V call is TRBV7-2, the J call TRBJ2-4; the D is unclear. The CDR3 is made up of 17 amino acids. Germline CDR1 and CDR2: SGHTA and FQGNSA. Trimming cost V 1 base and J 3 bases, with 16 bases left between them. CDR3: CASSLGGFGLGKNIQYF. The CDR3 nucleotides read TGTGCCAGCAGCTTAGGCGGTTTTGGGCTTGGCAAAAACATTCAGTACTTC.

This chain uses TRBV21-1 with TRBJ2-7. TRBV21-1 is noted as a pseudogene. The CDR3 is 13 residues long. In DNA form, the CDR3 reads TGTGCCAGCAGACACAGACGGAGCTACGAGCAGTACTTC. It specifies CASRHRRSYEQYF.

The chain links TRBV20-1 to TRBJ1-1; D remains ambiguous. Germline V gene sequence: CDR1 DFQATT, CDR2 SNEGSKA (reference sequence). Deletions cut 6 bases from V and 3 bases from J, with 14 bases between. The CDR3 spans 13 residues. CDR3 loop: CSAPRRADTEAFF. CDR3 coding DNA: TGCAGTGCCCCGCGGAGGGCGGACACTGAAGCTTTCTTT.

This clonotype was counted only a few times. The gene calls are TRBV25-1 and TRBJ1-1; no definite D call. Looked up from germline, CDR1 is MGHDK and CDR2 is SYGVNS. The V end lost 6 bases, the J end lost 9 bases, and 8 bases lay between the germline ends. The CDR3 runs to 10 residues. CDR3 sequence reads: CASRGLKAFF. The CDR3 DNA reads TGTGCCAGCAGGGGCTTGAAAGCTTTCTTT. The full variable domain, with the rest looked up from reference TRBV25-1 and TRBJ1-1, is EADIYQTPRYLVIGTGKKITLECSQTMGHDKMYWYQQDPGMELHLIHYSYGVNSTEKGDLSSESTVSRIRTEHFPLTLESARPSHTSQYLCASRGLKAFFGQGTRLTVV.

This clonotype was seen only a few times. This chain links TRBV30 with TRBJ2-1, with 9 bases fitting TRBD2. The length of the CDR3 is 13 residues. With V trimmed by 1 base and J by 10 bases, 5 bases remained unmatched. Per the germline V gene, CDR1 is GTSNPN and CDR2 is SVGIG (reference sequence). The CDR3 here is CAWSDSGGGEQFF. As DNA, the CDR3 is TGTGCCTGGAGTGATAGCGGGGGAGGGGAGCAGTTCTTC.

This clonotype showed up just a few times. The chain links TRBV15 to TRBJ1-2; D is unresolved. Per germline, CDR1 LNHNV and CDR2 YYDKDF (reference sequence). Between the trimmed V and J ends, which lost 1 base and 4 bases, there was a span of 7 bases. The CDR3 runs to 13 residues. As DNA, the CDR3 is TGTGCCACCAGCAGAGTCTCCGGCTATGGCTACACCTTC. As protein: CATSRVSGYGYTF.

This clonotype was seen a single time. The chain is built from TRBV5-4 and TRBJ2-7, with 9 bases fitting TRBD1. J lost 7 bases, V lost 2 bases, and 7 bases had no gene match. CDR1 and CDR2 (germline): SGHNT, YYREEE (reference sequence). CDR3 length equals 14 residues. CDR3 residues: CASSLVQGAREQYF. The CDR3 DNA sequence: TGTGCCAGCAGCTTAGTACAGGGGGCGCGGGAGCAGTACTTC.

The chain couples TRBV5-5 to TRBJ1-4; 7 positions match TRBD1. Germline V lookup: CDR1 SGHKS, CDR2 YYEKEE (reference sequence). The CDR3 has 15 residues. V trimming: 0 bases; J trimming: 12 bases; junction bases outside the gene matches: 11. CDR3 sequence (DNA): TGTGCCAGCAGCTTGGCAGGGACAGCCCCCGAGGAACTGTTTTTT. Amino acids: CASSLAGTAPEELFF.

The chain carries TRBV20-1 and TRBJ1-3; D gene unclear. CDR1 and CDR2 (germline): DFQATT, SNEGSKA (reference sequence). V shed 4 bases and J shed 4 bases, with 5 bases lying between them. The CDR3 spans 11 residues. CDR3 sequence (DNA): TGCAGTGCTAATCGGGGAAACACCATATATTTT. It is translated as CSANRGNTIYF.

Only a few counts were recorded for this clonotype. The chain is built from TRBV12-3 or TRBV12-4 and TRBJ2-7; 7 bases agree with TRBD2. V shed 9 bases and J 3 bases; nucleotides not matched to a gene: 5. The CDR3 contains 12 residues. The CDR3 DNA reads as TGTGCCAGTGGGGAGGGTTTCTACGAGCAGTACTTC. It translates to CASGEGFYEQYF.

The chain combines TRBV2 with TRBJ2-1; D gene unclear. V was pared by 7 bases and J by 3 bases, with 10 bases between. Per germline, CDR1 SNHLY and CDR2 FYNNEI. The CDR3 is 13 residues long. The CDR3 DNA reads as TGTGCCAGCACCCAGACGAACTACAATGAGCAGTTCTTC. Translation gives CASTQTNYNEQFF.

CDR3 amino acids: CASNPGRVPYAFF. The CDR3 DNA reads TGTGCCAGCAACCCAGGCCGGGTACCATACGCTTTCTTT. This chain uses TRBV6-2 or TRBV6-3 with TRBJ1-1; no definite D call. The germline CDR1 and CDR2 sequences are MNHEY and SVGEGT. The CDR3 has 13 amino acids. The V gene lost 7 bases and the J gene lost 11 bases, with 20 bases spanning the gap.

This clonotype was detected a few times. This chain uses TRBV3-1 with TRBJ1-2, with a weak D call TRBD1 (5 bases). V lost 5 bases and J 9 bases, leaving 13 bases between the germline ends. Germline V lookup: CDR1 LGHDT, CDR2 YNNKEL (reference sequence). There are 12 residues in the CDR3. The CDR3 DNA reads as TGTGCCAGCAGCGGGGACGCTGGTAGCTACACCTTC. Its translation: CASSGDAGSYTF.

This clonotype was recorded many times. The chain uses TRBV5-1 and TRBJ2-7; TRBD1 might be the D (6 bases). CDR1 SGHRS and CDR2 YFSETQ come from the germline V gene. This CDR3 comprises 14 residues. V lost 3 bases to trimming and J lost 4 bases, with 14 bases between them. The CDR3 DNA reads TGCGCCAGCAGCTGGGGGACATCGGGGTACGAGCAGTACTTC. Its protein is CASSWGTSGYEQYF.

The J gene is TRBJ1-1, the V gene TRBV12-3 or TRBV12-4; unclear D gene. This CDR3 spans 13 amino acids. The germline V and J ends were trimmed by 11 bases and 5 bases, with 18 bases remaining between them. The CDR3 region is CAVRGFGKTEAFF. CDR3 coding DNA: TGTGCCGTCCGGGGTTTCGGGAAGACTGAAGCTTTCTTT.

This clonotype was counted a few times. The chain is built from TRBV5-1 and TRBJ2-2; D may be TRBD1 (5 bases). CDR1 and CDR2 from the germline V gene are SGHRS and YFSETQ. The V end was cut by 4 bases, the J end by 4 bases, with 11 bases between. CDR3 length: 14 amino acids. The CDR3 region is CASSTQGFTGELFF. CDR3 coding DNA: TGCGCCAGCAGCACCCAGGGATTCACCGGGGAGCTGTTTTTT.

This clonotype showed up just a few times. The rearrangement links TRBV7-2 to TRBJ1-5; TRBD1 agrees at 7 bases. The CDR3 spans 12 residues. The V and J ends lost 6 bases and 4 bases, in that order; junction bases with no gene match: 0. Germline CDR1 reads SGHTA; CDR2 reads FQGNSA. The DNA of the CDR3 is TGTGCCAGCAGACAGGGGAATCAGCCCCAGCATTTT. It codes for CASRQGNQPQHF.

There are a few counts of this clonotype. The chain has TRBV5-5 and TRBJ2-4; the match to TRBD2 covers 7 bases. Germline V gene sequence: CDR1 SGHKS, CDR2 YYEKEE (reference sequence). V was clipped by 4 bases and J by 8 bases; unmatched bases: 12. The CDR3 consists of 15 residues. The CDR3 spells CASSRSHGTIDIQYF. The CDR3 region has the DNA TGTGCCAGCAGCCGAAGTCACGGGACTATAGACATTCAGTACTTC.

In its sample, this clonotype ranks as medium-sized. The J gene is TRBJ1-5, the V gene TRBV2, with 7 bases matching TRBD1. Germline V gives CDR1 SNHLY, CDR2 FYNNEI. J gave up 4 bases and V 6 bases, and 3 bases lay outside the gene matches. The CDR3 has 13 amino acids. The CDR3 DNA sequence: TGTGCCAGCAGGCGGGACAGTAATCAGCCCCAGCATTTT. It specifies CASRRDSNQPQHF.

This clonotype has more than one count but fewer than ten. Here the CDR3 reads CSASTFKSGGSREKLFF. The DNA for the CDR3 is TGCAGTGCTAGTACCTTTAAGTCAGGGGGATCCCGTGAAAAACTGTTTTTT. The V call is TRBV20-1, the J call TRBJ1-4; 7 nucleotides line up with TRBD1. Losses at the gene ends were 3 bases for V and 7 bases for J; bases not matched to a gene: 17. Germline-derived CDR1 and CDR2 are DFQATT and SNEGSKA (reference sequence). The CDR3 length is 17 residues.

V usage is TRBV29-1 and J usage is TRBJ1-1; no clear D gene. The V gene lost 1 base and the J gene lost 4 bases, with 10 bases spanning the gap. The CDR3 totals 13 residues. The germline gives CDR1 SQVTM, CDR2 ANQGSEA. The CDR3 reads CSVEVGLGTEAFF. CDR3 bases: TGCAGCGTTGAAGTAGGCTTGGGCACTGAAGCTTTCTTT.

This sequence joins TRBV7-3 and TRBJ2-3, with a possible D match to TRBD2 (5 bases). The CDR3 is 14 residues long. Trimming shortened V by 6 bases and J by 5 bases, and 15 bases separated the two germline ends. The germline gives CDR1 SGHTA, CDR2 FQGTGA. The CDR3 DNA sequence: TGTGCCAGCAGTACCACCCCGAGGGTAGATACGCAGTATTTT. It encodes CASSTTPRVDTQYF.

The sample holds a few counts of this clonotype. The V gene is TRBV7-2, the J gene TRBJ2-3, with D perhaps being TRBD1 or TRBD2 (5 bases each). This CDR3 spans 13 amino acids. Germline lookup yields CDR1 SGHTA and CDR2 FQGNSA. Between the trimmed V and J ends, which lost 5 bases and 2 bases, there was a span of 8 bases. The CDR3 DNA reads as TGTGCCAGCAGCAAGGGACCCACAGATACGCAGTATTTT. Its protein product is CASSKGPTDTQYF.

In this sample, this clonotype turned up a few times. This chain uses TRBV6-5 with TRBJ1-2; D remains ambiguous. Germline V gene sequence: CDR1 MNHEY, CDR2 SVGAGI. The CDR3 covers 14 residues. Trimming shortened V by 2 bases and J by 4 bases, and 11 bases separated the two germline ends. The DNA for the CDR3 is TGTGCCAGCAGTTACGGTCAGGTCTCCTATGGCTACACCTTC. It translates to CASSYGQVSYGYTF.